This TCR beta chain was documented in a study of blood T cell repertoires in COVID-19. The CDR3 is made up of 14 amino acids. V lost 3 bases to trimming and J lost 3 bases, with 9 bases between them. Germline CDR1 and CDR2: SGHTA and FQGNSA. Original handling: Amplification from reference gene primers served as the basis for estimated nucleated cell counts. Only in-frame clones appear in the TCRdb table, and some are missing; sequencing was by immunoSEQ multiplex PCR. For V, J and clone size, that table is used; D and trimming come from the DNA. The sample lists some 220,000 clones, roughly 85% seen once, with 4% to 6% in the top ten.

The V gene is TRBV7-2, the J gene TRBJ2-1; TRBD1 might be the D (5 bases). Sequencing was done on a sample of peripheral blood. The source is a man aged 50 to 60 with COVID-19, enrolled during active disease. The CDR3 loop is CASSLQGVYNEQFF. In DNA, the CDR3 is TGTGCCAGCAGCTTGCAGGGCGTCTACAATGAGCAGTTCTTC.